These 3 T cell receptor beta chains came from one sample sequenced in a study of cytomegalovirus exposure and HLA in healthy donors. TCRdb keeps only in-frame clones here, not all; method: immunoSEQ multiplex PCR. The sample yields fewer than 250,000 clones, around nine tenths seen once. Material: PBMCs. Receptor source: a man between 18 and 29 years old in good health and CMV-seronegative.

The sample holds one count of this clone. The chain couples TRBV5-8 to TRBJ2-7; D is unclear. Trimming stripped 3 bases from V and 7 bases from J, with 14 bases between. Looked up from germline, CDR1 is SGHTS and CDR2 is YDEGEE. The CDR3 consists of 13 residues. CDR3: CASSSSTADEQYF. The DNA for the CDR3 is TGTGCCAGCAGCTCCTCGACGGCGGATGAGCAGTACTTC.

V usage is TRBV28 and J usage is TRBJ1-6, with D perhaps TRBD1 (5 bases). CDR3 size: 15 residues. The V gene lost 3 bases and the J gene lost 10 bases, with 16 bases spanning the gap. CDR1 MDHEN and CDR2 SYDVKM come from the germline V gene. The CDR3 is CASSFVGRAPSPLHF. The CDR3 nucleotides read TGTGCCAGCAGTTTCGTCGGCAGGGCACCGTCACCCCTCCACTTT.

This rearrangement joins TRBV28 to TRBJ1-6, with D perhaps matching TRBD1 (5 bases). The germline gives CDR1 MDHEN, CDR2 SYDVKM. The CDR3 totals 15 residues. Trimming pared 4 bases from V and 10 bases from J, leaving 17 bases between. The CDR3 DNA is TGTGCCAGCAGTTCCCCCGGGGGTGGAAGATCACCCCTCCACTTT. It encodes CASSSPGGGRSPLHF.